This passage covers 9 T cell receptor beta chains from one sample sequenced in a study of T cells after yellow fever vaccination. MiXCR, run by TCRdb on the 5' RACE reads, gives a single entry per CDR3 protein. The sample has some 400,000 distinct CDR3 sequences, over 5% seen once. Sequencing used PBMCs, obtained 5 days after the yellow fever booster vaccination. These receptor sequences come from a young man who received the YFV17D yellow fever vaccine.

This clonotype was observed at least ten times. The chain links TRBV24-1 to TRBJ2-5, with 9 positions matching TRBD1. The germline V gene has CDR1 KGHDR and CDR2 SFDVKD. V trimming: 3 bases; J trimming: 4 bases; junction bases outside the gene matches: 5. The CDR3 totals 15 residues. The CDR3 bases are TGTGCCACCAGTGATAGTGGACAGGGGAGAGAGACCCAGTACTTC. Its translation is CATSDSGQGRETQYF.

This clonotype was counted a few times. The rearrangement joins TRBV5-1 to TRBJ2-3, with D unresolved. This CDR3 region has 14 residues. The V gene lost 0 bases and the J gene lost 6 bases, with 11 bases spanning the gap. Germline V lookup: CDR1 SGHRS, CDR2 YFSETQ. The CDR3 bases are TGCGCCAGCAGCTTGGGGTCAGAGGAGGATACGCAGTATTTT. Amino acids: CASSLGSEEDTQYF.

The V call is TRBV12-3 or TRBV12-4, the J call TRBJ2-4; tentatively, D is TRBD2 (6 bases). Trimming removed 3 bases from V and 10 bases from J, with 13 bases in between. The CDR3 sequence is 13 residues long. The DNA for the CDR3 is TGTGCCAGCAGTTTCGAACTAGCAGGTATTCAGTACTTC. Its protein product is CASSFELAGIQYF.

The chain couples TRBV9 to TRBJ2-3; 10 bases line up with TRBD1. There are 16 residues in the CDR3. The ends lost 0 bases at V and 6 bases at J; junction bases unmatched: 7. The germline V gene has CDR1 SGDLS and CDR2 YYNGEE. CDR3 protein: CASSVATRTGGDTQYF. CDR3 coding DNA: TGTGCCAGCAGCGTAGCTACCCGGACAGGGGGTGATACGCAGTATTTT.

The rearrangement joins TRBV9 to TRBJ2-6; no clear D gene. Trimming pared 1 base from V and 0 bases from J, leaving 17 bases between. Per the germline V gene, CDR1 is SGDLS and CDR2 is YYNGEE. The CDR3 is 19 residues long. The CDR3 DNA is TGTGCCAGCAGCGTATTTTTTTCAAGGACCTTCTCTGGGGCCAACGTCCTGACTTTC. It encodes CASSVFFSRTFSGANVLTF.

This clonotype has more than one count but fewer than ten. The V call is TRBV20-1, the J call TRBJ2-7; D not certain. The CDR3 is made up of 13 amino acids. The V gene's germline CDR1 is DFQATT and CDR2 SNEGSKA (reference sequence). V dropped 3 bases and J dropped 2 bases, with 11 bases sitting between them. DNA for the CDR3: TGCAGTGCTAGTCCTTTGGGTACCTACGAGCAGTACTTC. Amino acid sequence: CSASPLGTYEQYF.

This clonotype was found a few times. This chain uses TRBV25-1 with TRBJ2-7; D is unresolved. V was clipped by 2 bases and J by 2 bases, with 7 bases between them. Germline-derived CDR1 and CDR2 are MGHDK and SYGVNS. CDR3 size: 13 residues. CDR3 amino acids: CASSELRAYEQYF. CDR3 coding DNA: TGTGCCAGCAGTGAACTACGGGCCTACGAGCAGTACTTC.

The V and J genes are TRBV20-1 and TRBJ2-1; 8 nucleotides match TRBD2. CDR1 DFQATT and CDR2 SNEGSKA come from the germline V gene (reference sequence). This CDR3 is 16 amino acids long. V dropped 1 base and J dropped 1; count of bases not matched to a gene: 6. CDR3 nucleotide sequence: TGCAGTGCTAGAGTGTCGGCGGGAGGTTCCTACAATGAGCAGTTCTTC. This gives the protein CSARVSAGGSYNEQFF.

This clonotype has at least ten counts. The chain combines TRBV12-3 or TRBV12-4 with TRBJ2-1, with a possible D match to TRBD1 (6 bases). This CDR3 has 16 amino acids. Deletions cut 6 bases from V and 9 bases from J, with 24 bases between. CDR3 nucleotide sequence: TGTGCCAGCAGCCCACAGGGTATCGTTCGTATTGGTGAGCAGTTCTTC. It codes for CASSPQGIVRIGEQFF.